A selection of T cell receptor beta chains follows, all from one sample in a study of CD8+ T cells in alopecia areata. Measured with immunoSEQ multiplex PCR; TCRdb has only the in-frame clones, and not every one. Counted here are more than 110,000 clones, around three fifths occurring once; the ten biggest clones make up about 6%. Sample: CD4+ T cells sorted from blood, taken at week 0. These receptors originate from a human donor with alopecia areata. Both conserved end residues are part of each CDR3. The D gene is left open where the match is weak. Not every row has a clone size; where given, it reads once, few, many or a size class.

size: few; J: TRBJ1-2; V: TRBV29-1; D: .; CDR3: CSVWGSGAYGYTF; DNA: TGCAGCGTTTGGGGATCGGGGGCCTATGGCTACACCTTC
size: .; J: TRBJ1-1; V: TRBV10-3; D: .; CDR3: CAIRGAGRTNTEAFF; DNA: TGTGCCATTCGGGGGGCAGGACGGACGAACACTGAAGCTTTCTTT
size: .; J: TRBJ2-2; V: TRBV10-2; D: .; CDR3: CASSEGGLDTGELFF; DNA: TGCGCCAGCAGTGAAGGGGGGCTGGACACCGGGGAGCTGTTTTTT
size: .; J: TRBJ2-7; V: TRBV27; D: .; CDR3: CASSPPGSLTEQYF; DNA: TGTGCCAGCAGTCCGCCAGGTAGCTTAACCGAGCAGTACTTC
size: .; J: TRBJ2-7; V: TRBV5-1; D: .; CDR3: CASSLENEQYF; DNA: TGCGCCAGCAGCTTGGAAAACGAGCAGTACTTC
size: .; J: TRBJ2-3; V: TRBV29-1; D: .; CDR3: CSVRGLDSTDTQYF; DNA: TGCAGCGTTCGGGGTCTCGACAGCACAGATACGCAGTATTTT
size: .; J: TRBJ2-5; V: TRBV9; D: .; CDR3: CASSVGLAWETQYF; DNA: TGTGCCAGCAGCGTAGGGTTGGCTTGGGAGACCCAGTACTTC
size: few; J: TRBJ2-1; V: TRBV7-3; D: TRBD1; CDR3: CASSPRQGYNEQFF; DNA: TGTGCCAGCAGCCCCCGACAGGGATACAATGAGCAGTTCTTC
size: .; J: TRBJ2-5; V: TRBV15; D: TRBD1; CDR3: CATSRGQGIETQYF; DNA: TGTGCCACCAGCCGAGGACAGGGGATAGAGACCCAGTACTTC
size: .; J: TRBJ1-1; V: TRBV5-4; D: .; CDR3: CASSGAGTKEDEAFF; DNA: TGTGCCAGCAGCGGGGCGGGGACGAAGGAGGATGAAGCTTTCTTT
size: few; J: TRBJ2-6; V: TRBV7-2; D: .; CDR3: CASSYLSRTDGANVLTF; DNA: TGTGCCAGCAGCTACCTATCCCGGACAGATGGGGCCAACGTCCTGACTTTC
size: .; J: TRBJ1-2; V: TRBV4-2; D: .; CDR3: CASSQGAVHYYGYTF; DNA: TGTGCCAGCAGCCAAGGGGCCGTCCATTACTATGGCTACACCTTC
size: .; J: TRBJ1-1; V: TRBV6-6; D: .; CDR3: CASSPHDRNTEAFF; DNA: TGTGCCAGCAGCCCTCACGATCGGAACACTGAAGCTTTCTTT
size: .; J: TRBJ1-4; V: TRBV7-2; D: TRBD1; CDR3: CASSLRQGPNEKLFF; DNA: TGTGCCAGCAGCTTGAGACAGGGACCTAATGAAAAACTGTTTTTT
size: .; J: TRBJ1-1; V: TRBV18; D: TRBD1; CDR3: CASSPGQVDEAFF; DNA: TGTGCCAGCTCACCGGGACAGGTTGACGAAGCTTTCTTT
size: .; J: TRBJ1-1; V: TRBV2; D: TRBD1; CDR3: CASRGDDRVTEAFF; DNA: TGTGCCAGCAGGGGGGACGACAGGGTCACTGAAGCTTTCTTT
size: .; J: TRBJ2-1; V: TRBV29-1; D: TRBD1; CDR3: CSASTGLGEQFF; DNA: TGCAGCGCCTCGACAGGGCTGGGGGAGCAGTTCTTC
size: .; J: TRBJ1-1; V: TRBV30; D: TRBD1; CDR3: CAWSQDRGTEAFF; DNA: TGTGCCTGGAGTCAGGACAGGGGCACTGAAGCTTTCTTT
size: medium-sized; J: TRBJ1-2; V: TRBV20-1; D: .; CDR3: CSAYKDGYTF; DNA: TGCAGTGCGTATAAAGATGGCTACACCTTC
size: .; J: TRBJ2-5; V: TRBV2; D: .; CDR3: CASSLETQYF; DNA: TGTGCCAGCAGTCTAGAGACCCAGTACTTC
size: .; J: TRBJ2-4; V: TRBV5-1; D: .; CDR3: CASSLDGPNIQYF; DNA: TGCGCCAGCAGCTTGGACGGACCAAACATTCAGTACTTC
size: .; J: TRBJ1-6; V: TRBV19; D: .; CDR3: CASSIGRVSPLHF; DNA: TGTGCCAGTAGTATCGGAAGGGTTTCACCCCTCCACTTT
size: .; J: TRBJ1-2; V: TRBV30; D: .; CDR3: CACGQTNGYTF; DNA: TGTGCCTGCGGACAGACCAATGGCTACACCTTC
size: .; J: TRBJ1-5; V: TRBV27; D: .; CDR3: CASRAGNTYSNQPQHF; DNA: TGTGCCAGCAGGGCAGGGAATACTTATAGCAATCAGCCCCAGCATTTT
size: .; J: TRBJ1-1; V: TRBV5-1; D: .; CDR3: CASSLHRVGAEAFF; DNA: TGCGCCAGCAGCTTACACAGGGTGGGGGCTGAAGCTTTCTTT
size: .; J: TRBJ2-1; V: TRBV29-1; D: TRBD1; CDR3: CSVIGGTGGSYNEQFF; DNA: TGCAGCGTAATTGGGGGAACAGGGGGGTCCTACAATGAGCAGTTCTTC
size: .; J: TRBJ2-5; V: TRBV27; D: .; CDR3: CASSSGLDRAETQYF; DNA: TGTGCCAGCAGTTCTGGCTTGGATCGCGCCGAGACCCAGTACTTC
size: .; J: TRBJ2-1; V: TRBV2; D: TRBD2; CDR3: CASRAFLAGRLNEQFF; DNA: TGTGCCAGCAGGGCCTTTTTAGCGGGGCGACTCAATGAGCAGTTCTTC
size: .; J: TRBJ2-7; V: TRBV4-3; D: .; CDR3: CASSQGTVSGEQYF; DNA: TGCGCCAGCAGCCAAGGTACGGTTTCGGGCGAGCAGTACTTC
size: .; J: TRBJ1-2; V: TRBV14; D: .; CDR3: CASSQGFEVYGYTF; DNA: TGTGCCAGCAGCCAAGGGTTCGAGGTCTATGGCTACACCTTC
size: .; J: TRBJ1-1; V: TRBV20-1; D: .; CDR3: CSARLDLEAFF; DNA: TGCAGTGCTCGATTGGACCTTGAAGCTTTCTTT
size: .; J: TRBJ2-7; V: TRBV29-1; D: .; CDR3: CSVATTTNSYEQYF; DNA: TGCAGCGTTGCGACGACGACGAACTCCTACGAGCAGTACTTC
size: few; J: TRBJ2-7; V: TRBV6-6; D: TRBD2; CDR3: CASSTLTGGGYEQYF; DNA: TGTGCCAGCAGTACCCTCACCGGGGGGGGCTACGAGCAGTACTTC
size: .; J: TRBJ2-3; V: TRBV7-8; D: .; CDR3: CASSLDGTDTQYF; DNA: TGTGCCAGCAGCTTGGACGGCACAGATACGCAGTATTTT
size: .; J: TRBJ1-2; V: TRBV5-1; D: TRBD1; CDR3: CASSVPGQGARGYTF; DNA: TGCGCCAGCAGCGTACCGGGACAGGGGGCGCGTGGCTACACCTTC
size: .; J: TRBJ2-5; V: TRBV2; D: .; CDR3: CASSGVAETQYF; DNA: TGTGCCAGCAGTGGAGTTGCGGAGACCCAGTACTTC
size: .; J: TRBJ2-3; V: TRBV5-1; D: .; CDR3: CASRSRGSSTDTQYF; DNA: TGCGCCAGTCGGAGCCGAGGGTCGAGCACAGATACGCAGTATTTT
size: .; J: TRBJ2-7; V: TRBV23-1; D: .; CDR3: CASSCGEGLDEQYF; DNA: TGCGCCAGCAGCTGCGGGGAAGGGCTCGACGAGCAGTACTTC